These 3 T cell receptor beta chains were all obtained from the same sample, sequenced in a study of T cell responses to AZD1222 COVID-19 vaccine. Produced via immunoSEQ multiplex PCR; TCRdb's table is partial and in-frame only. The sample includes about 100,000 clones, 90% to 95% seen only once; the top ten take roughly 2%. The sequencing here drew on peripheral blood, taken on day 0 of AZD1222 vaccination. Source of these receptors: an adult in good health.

The CDR3 coding sequence is TGCAGTGCTAGAGACCGCCCTGAAGCTTTCTTT. Its translation: CSARDRPEAFF. The chain combines TRBV20-1 with TRBJ1-1; D remains unclear. Trimming took off 0 bases at V and 6 bases at J, with 5 bases between the two ends. The germline gives CDR1 DFQATT, CDR2 SNEGSKA (reference sequence). The CDR3 is 11 residues long.

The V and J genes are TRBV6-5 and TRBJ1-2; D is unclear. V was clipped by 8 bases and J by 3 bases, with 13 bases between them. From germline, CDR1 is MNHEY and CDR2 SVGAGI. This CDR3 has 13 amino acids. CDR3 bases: TGTGCCAGCTCCCCACCATGGGACTATGGCTACACCTTC. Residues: CASSPPWDYGYTF.

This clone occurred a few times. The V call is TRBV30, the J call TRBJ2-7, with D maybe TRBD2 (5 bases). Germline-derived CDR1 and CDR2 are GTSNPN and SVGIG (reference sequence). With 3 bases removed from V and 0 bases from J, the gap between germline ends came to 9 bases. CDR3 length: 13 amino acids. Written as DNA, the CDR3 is TGTGCCTGGAGAAGGCGGGCCTCCTACGAGCAGTACTTC. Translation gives CAWRRRASYEQYF.